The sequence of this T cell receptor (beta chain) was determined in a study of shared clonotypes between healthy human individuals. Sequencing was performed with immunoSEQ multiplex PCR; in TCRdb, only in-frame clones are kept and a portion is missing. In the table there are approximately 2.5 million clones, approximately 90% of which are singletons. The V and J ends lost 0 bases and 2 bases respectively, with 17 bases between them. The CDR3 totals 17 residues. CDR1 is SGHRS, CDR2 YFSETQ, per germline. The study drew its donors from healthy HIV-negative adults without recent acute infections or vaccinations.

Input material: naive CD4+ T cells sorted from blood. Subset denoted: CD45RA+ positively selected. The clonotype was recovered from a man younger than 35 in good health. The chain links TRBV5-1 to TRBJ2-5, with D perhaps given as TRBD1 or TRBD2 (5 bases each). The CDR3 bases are TGCGCCAGCAGCTTGGGCCACTTGGCTGGGGGTCAAGAGACCCAGTACTTC. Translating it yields CASSLGHLAGGQETQYF. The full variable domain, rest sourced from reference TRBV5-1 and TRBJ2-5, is KAGVTQTPRYLIKTRGQQVTLSCSPISGHRSVSWYQQTPGQGLQFLFEYFSETQRNKGNFPGRFSGRQFSNSRSEMNVSTLELGDSALYLCASSLGHLAGGQETQYFGPGTRLLVL.